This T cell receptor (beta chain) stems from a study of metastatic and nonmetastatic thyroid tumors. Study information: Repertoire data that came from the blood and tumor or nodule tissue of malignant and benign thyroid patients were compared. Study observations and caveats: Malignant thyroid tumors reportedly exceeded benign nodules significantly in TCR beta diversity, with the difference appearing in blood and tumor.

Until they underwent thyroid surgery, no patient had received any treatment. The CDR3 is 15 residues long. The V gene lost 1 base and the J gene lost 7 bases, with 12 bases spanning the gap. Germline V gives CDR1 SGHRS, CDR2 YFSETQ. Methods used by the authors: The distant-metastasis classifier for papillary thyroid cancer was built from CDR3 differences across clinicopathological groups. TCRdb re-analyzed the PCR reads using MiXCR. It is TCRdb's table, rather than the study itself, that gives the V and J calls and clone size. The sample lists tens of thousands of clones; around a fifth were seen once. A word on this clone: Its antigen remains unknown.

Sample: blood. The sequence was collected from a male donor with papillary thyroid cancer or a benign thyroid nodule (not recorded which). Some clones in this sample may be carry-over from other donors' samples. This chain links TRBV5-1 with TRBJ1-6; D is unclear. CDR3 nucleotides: TGCGCCAGCAGCTTGAGTCTCGGCGGGAATTCACCCCTCCACTTT. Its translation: CASSLSLGGNSPLHF.